This T cell receptor beta chain was captured in a study of Ad26.COV2.S vaccination and SARS-CoV-2 variants. General observations from the study: People who got the vaccine had more spike-specific TCR breadth than people who got placebo. Placebo and vaccine recipients had non-spike TCR breadth that was similar. Total T cell responses, in the TCR breadth and depth analyses, may have been underestimated.

Profiled with immunoSEQ multiplex PCR; TCRdb holds only in-frame clones, not every one. Of roughly 400,000 clones in the sample, about 91% were seen once. The germline gives CDR1 LGHDT, CDR2 YNNKEL (reference sequence). CDR3 length: 15 residues. V shed 5 bases and J 3 bases; nucleotides not matched to a gene: 8. Note on this clone: The antigen remains undetermined.

Regarding treatment: about 20 received Ad26.COV2.S at low or high dose, single or two shots; roughly 5 received placebo; per-sample allocation not given. Sampling took place 63 days after the first vaccine or placebo injection. Spike of the Wuhan-strain SARS-CoV-2 was expressed by an Ad26 vector, which formed the vaccine. The TCR originated in a person between 18 and 60 years old who received the Ad26.COV2.S COVID-19 vaccine or a placebo. The J gene is TRBJ2-7, the V gene TRBV3-1 (or the pseudogene TRBV3-2); 9 bases map to TRBD1. The input for sequencing was peripheral blood, taken in a trial of Ad26.COV2.S vaccine versus placebo. For the CDR3, the DNA is TGTGCCAGCAGCACGCGGACAGGGGAGGGCTACGAGCAGTACTTC. It specifies CASSTRTGEGYEQYF.